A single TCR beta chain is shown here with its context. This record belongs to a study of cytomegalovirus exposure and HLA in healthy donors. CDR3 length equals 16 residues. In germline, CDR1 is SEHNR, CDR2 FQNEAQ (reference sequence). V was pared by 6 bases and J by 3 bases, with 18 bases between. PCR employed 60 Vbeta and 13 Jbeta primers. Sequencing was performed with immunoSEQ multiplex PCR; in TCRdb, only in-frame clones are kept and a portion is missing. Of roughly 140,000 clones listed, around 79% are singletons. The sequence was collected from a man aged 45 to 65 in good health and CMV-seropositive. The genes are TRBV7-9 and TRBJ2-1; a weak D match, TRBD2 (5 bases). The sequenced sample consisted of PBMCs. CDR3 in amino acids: CASSQLHRGIYNEQFF. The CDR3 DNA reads TGTGCCAGCAGTCAACTGCACCGGGGAATCTACAATGAGCAGTTCTTC.